Presented here are 12 T cell receptor beta chains from one specimen sequenced in a study of T cells in Graves' hyperthyroidism and ophthalmopathy. The investigators amplified TCR beta CDR3 regions from RNA transcripts. The TCR CDR3 was amplified in a first-round RT-PCR using the HTBI primer set. Each CDR3 protein gets one entry after TCRdb re-called the multiplex PCR reads with MiXCR. Counted here are some 700,000 distinct CDR3 sequences, 17% occurring once; the ten biggest clones make up 15% to 18%. Sequenced: blood. The source of these receptors is a man aged 50 or older with Graves' hyperthyroidism.

The J gene is TRBJ2-3, the V gene TRBV29-1; the match to TRBD2 covers 7 bases. The junction had 2 bases not matched to a gene; V was cut back by 4 bases and J by 1 base. The CDR3 sequence is 13 residues long. Per the germline V gene, CDR1 is SQVTM and CDR2 is ANQGSEA. CDR3 sequence reads: CSVGLAGTDTQYF. The CDR3 DNA follows: TGCAGCGTTGGACTAGCAGGCACAGATACGCAGTATTTT.

The sample holds a few counts of this clonotype. J is TRBJ1-4 and V is TRBV7-9; 9 bases agree with TRBD1. Germline V CDR1 and CDR2: SEHNR, FQNEAQ (reference sequence). This CDR3 is 15 amino acids long. The ends lost 5 bases at V and 8 bases at J; junction bases unmatched: 9. This chain's CDR3 is CASSPGQGLGEKLFF. The CDR3 DNA reads TGTGCCAGCAGCCCGGGACAGGGTTTGGGAGAAAAACTGTTTTTT.

The table lists this clonotype with many counts. This sequence joins TRBV28 and TRBJ2-3, with D possibly being TRBD2 (5 bases). Trimming removed 6 bases from V and 5 bases from J, with 15 bases in between. Per the germline V gene, CDR1 is MDHEN and CDR2 is SYDVKM. The CDR3 has 14 residues. CDR3 sequence (DNA): TGTGCCAGCAGGAAACCCGGACTTAAAGATACGCAGTATTTT. Translating it yields CASRKPGLKDTQYF.

This rearrangement joins TRBV11-2 to TRBJ2-2; 9 bases line up with TRBD1. V lost 5 bases and J lost 5; bases outside the gene matches: 6. CDR3 length: 15 amino acids. CDR1 is SGHAT, CDR2 FQNNGV, per germline. The CDR3 reads CASSPWTGVTGELFF. The CDR3 nucleotides are TGTGCCAGCAGCCCGTGGACAGGGGTTACCGGGGAGCTGTTTTTT.

This clonotype was seen ten or more times. This chain links TRBV12-3 or TRBV12-4 with TRBJ1-6; D not resolved. Trimming stripped 3 bases from V and 5 bases from J, with 11 bases between. The CDR3 has 15 residues. CDR3 in amino acids: CASSFGRRNNSPLHF. Here the CDR3 DNA reads TGTGCCAGCAGTTTCGGGAGGCGTAATAATTCACCCCTCCACTTT.

The chain combines TRBV30 with TRBJ2-7; 14 bases map to TRBD2. Germline trimming cut 2 bases from V and 5 bases from J; bases unmatched to any gene: 5. Germline CDR1 GTSNPN, CDR2 SVGIG (reference sequence). CDR3 size: 15 residues. The CDR3 DNA reads as TGTGCCTGGAGTCCGGGACTAGCGGGAGTCGACGAGCAGTACTTC. It is translated as CAWSPGLAGVDEQYF.

The rearrangement links TRBV20-1 to TRBJ2-1; 7 nucleotides agree with TRBD2. This CDR3 is built from 13 residues. J lost 9 bases, V lost 7 bases, and 12 bases had no gene match. Germline lookup yields CDR1 DFQATT and CDR2 SNEGSKA (reference sequence). CDR3 coding DNA: TGCAGTGGGAATGGGCGGGAGTACGCTGAGCAGTTCTTC. It yields the protein CSGNGREYAEQFF.

This clonotype came up many times. The chain links TRBV27 to TRBJ2-1; the match to TRBD1 covers 10 bases. V gave up 3 bases and J gave up 9 bases; unmatched junction bases: 8. The CDR3 runs to 15 residues. The germline V gene has CDR1 MNHEY and CDR2 SMNVEV (reference sequence). The CDR3 DNA reads as TGTGCCAGCAGTTTGGGGACAGGGGATAGCAGTGAGCAGTTCTTC. This sequence encodes CASSLGTGDSSEQFF.

This clonotype was detected ten times or more. The V call is TRBV30, the J call TRBJ1-5; TRBD1 matches 10 bases. Germline V CDR1 and CDR2: GTSNPN, SVGIG (reference sequence). The junction had 5 bases not matched to a gene; V was cut back by 5 bases and J by 4 bases. This CDR3 spans 14 amino acids. The CDR3 loop is CAWQTGGGNQPQHF. Here the CDR3 DNA reads TGTGCCTGGCAGACAGGGGGCGGAAATCAGCCCCAGCATTTT.

This sequence joins TRBV28 and TRBJ2-7; 8 bases are shared with TRBD1. The CDR3 spans 15 residues. The germline CDR1 and CDR2 sequences are MDHEN and SYDVKM. With 1 base clipped from V and 6 bases from J, the junction kept 8 bases outside the gene matches. Here the CDR3 DNA reads TGTGCCAGCAGTTTATCGGGGCAGGGGGCGGGCGAGCAGTACTTC. This encodes CASSLSGQGAGEQYF. The full variable domain, rest sourced from reference TRBV28 and TRBJ2-7, is DVKVTQSSRYLVKRTGEKVFLECVQDMDHENMFWYRQDPGLGLRLIYFSYDVKMKEKGDIPEGYSVSREKKERFSLILESASTNQTSMYLCASSLSGQGAGEQYFGPGTRLTVT.

This clonotype was observed a handful of times. The chain employs TRBV19 and TRBJ2-5; 11 bases agree with TRBD2. The CDR3 covers 14 residues. With V trimmed by 3 bases and J by 3 bases, 0 bases remained unmatched. The germline CDR1 and CDR2 sequences are LNHDA and SQIVND (reference sequence). Written as DNA, the CDR3 is TGTGCCAGTAGTATGACTAGCGGGGAAGAGACCCAGTACTTC. As protein: CASSMTSGEETQYF.

This clonotype was recorded many times. The rearrangement links TRBV7-6 to TRBJ2-5; D is ambiguous. V lost 2 bases to trimming and J lost 2 bases, with 15 bases between them. There are 16 residues in the CDR3. CDR1 SGHVS and CDR2 FNYEAQ come from the germline V gene. The CDR3 loop reads CASSLFVESGQETQYF. The CDR3 nucleotides are TGTGCCAGCAGCTTATTCGTGGAGTCCGGGCAAGAGACCCAGTACTTC.